The 5 T cell receptor beta chains given below trace back to one sample, sequenced in a study of T cells after yellow fever vaccination (dated by TCRdb to the late 2010s). Libraries were built with 5' RACE. TCRdb names Illumina NovaSeq 6000 as the instrument used. TCRdb reworked the public reads: Q25 trimming with fastp, MiXCR clone assembly, productive beta chains retained. Duplicate CDR3 protein sequences are folded into a single record with the most common DNA and genes. The sample has 45,000 to 75,000 distinct CDR3 sequences on record, approximately 6.1% of them singletons. Roughly 31% of the sample lies in the top ten. The treatment or condition label here, explained by the study, means: live attenuated yellow fever vaccine strain. The sequencing here drew on PBMCs, either bulk or a sorted T-cell subset (CD4+, CD8+, memory, or dextramer-sorted; not recorded which), taken on the day of the yellow fever booster vaccination. The receptor source for this set is a man in his late teens or twenties who received the YFV17D yellow fever vaccine.

This clonotype was seen ten or more times. The V and J genes are TRBV6-2 or TRBV6-3 and TRBJ2-3, with D maybe TRBD1 (5 bases). Germline CDR1 reads MNHEY; CDR2 reads SVGEGT. CDR3 length equals 14 residues. Trimming took 3 bases from V and 0 from J, leaving 7 bases between them. CDR3 amino acids: CASSYQGSTDTQYF. The CDR3 coding sequence is TGTGCCAGCAGTTATCAGGGTAGCACAGATACGCAGTATTTT.

At least ten counts were recorded for this clonotype. This chain connects TRBV5-1 to TRBJ2-1; a possible D gene is TRBD1 (5 bases). Germline lookup yields CDR1 SGHRS and CDR2 YFSETQ. The CDR3 is made up of 13 amino acids. V lost 5 bases, J lost 8 bases, and 14 bases lay in between. In DNA form, the CDR3 reads TGCGCCAGCAGGAGAGCGACAGAGGATGAGCAGTTCTTC. Protein: CASRRATEDEQFF.

This clonotype was detected ten times or more. V is TRBV15 and J is TRBJ2-3, with D hard to call. The CDR3 has 16 amino acids. The germline gives CDR1 LNHNV, CDR2 YYDKDF (reference sequence). Trimming took off 0 bases at V and 4 bases at J, with 14 bases between the two ends. CDR3 sequence (DNA): TGTGCCACCAGCAGAGATCTTGGCACCGCGGCAGATACGCAGTATTTT. Its protein product is CATSRDLGTAADTQYF.

This chain connects TRBV11-2 to TRBJ2-4; D gene ambiguous. Trimming took off 5 bases at V and 5 bases at J, with 10 bases between the two ends. CDR1 is SGHAT, CDR2 FQNNGV, per germline. The CDR3 is made up of 13 amino acids. CDR3 amino acids: CASSPLPQNIQYF. In DNA form, the CDR3 reads TGTGCCAGCAGCCCACTTCCCCAAAACATTCAGTACTTC.

Many counts were recorded for this clonotype. The CDR3 loop reads CASSLRTQETQYF. The CDR3 DNA follows: TGTGCCAGCAGCTTACGAACCCAAGAGACCCAGTACTTC. The genes are TRBV7-8 and TRBJ2-5, with D uncertain. This CDR3 contains 13 residues. CDR1 is SGHVS and CDR2 is FQNEAQ in the germline V gene. V lost 2 bases, J lost 1 base, and 5 bases lay in between. Filled out from reference TRBV7-8 and TRBJ2-5, the complete variable domain reads GAGVSQSPRYKVAKRGQDVALRCDPISGHVSLFWYQQALGQGPEFLTYFQNEAQLDKSGLPSDRFFAERPEGSVSTLKIQRTQQEDSAVYLCASSLRTQETQYFGPGTRLLVL.